Detailed here is one TCR beta chain. The sample is drawn from a study of cytomegalovirus exposure and HLA in healthy donors. V lost 5 bases and J 1 base, leaving 15 bases between the germline ends. This CDR3 is 15 amino acids long. Germline values: CDR1 SGHAT, CDR2 FQDESV (reference sequence). The study ran its PCR with 60 Vbeta and 13 Jbeta primers. In the study's own analysis: About 11 million shared chains were among the roughly 80 million unique TCR beta chains that a later analysis counted. Assay used: immunoSEQ multiplex PCR; TCRdb lists only in-frame clones, some missing. From that table come the V and J calls and clone size; the DNA was used to work out D and trimming. Of more than 85,000 clones listed, 65% to 85% are singletons.

This clonotype originated in a young man in good health and CMV-seropositive. The chain has TRBV11-1 and TRBJ2-7; D not resolved. Sequenced sample: PBMCs. The CDR3 loop is CASSPDGQASYEQYF. For the CDR3, the DNA is TGTGCCAGCAGCCCTGATGGCCAGGCATCCTACGAGCAGTACTTC.